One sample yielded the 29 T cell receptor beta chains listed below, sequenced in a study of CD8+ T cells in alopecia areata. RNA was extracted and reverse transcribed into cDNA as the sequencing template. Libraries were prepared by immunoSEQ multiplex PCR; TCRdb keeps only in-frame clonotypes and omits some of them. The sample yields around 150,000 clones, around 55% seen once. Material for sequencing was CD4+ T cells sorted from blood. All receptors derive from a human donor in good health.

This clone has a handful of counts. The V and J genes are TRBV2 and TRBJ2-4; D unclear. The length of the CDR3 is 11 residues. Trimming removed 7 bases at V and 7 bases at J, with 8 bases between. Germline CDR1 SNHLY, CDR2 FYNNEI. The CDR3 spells CASTMRNIQYF. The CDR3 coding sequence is TGTGCCAGCACGATGCGGAACATTCAGTACTTC.

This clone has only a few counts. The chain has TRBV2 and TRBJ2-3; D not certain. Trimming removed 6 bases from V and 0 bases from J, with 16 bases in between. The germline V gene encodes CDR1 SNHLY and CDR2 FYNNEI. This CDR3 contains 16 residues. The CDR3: CASRLWGRISTDTQYF. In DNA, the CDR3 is TGTGCCAGCAGACTATGGGGTCGAATTAGCACAGATACGCAGTATTTT.

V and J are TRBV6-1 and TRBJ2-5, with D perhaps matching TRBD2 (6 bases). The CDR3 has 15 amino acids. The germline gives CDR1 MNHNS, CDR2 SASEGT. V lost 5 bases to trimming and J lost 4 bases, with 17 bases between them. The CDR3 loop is CASSPTFGGGETQYF. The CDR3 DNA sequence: TGTGCCAGCAGTCCCACTTTCGGGGGTGGAGAGACCCAGTACTTC.

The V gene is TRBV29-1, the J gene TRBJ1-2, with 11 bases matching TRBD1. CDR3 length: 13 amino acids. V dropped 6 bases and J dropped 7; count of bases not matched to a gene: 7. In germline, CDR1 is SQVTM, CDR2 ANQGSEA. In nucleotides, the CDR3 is TGCAGCGTCGCGGGACAGGGGGACTTTGGCTACACCTTC. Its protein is CSVAGQGDFGYTF.

Here the CDR3 reads CASSRRRDDEQFF. In DNA form, the CDR3 reads TGTGCCAGCTCGCGTCGGAGGGATGATGAGCAGTTCTTC. The V call is TRBV18, the J call TRBJ2-1, with D possibly TRBD2 on 6 matching bases. Looked up from germline, CDR1 is KGHSH and CDR2 is LQKENI. The CDR3 length is 13 residues. Trimming removed 6 bases at V and 8 bases at J, with 14 bases between.

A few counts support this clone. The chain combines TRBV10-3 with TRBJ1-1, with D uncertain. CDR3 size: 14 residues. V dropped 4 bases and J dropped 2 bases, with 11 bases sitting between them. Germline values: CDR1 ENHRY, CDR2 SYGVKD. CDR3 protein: CAISVAIINTEAFF. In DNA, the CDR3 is TGTGCCATCAGTGTGGCGATTATCAACACTGAAGCTTTCTTT.

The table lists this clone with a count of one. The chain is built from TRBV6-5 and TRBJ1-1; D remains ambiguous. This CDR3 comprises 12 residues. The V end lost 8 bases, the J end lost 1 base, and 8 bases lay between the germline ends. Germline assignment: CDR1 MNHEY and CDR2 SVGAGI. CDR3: CASGEGNTEAFF. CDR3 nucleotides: TGTGCCAGCGGCGAAGGGAACACTGAAGCTTTCTTT.

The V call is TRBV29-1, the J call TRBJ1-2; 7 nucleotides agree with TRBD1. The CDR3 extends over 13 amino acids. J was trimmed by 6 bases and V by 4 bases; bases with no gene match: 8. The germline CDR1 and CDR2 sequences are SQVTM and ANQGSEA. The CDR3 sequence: CSVVGGRRDGYTF. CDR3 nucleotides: TGCAGCGTTGTAGGGGGCAGACGGGATGGCTACACCTTC.

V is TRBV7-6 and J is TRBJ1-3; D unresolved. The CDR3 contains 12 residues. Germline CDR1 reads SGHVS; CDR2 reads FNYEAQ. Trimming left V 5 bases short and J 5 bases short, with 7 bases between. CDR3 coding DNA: TGTGCCAGCAGCCAAAACAGAAACACCATATATTTT. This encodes CASSQNRNTIYF.

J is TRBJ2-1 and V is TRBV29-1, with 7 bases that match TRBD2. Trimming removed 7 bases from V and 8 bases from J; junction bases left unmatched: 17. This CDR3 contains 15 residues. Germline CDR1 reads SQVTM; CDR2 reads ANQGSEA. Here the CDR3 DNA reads TGCAGCGGAGGTCGCCGACTAGCAAGGAGCTATGAGCAGTTCTTC. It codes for CSGGRRLARSYEQFF.

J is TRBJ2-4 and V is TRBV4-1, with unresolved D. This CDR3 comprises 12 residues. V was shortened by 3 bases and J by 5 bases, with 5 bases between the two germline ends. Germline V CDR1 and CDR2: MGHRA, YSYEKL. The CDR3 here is CASSQSQNIQYF. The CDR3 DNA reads TGCGCCAGCAGCCAGTCTCAAAACATTCAGTACTTC.

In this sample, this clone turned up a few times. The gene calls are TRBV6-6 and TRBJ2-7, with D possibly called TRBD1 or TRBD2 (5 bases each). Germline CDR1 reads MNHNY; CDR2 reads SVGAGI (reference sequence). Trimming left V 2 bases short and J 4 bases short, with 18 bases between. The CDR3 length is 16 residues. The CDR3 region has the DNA TGTGCCAGCAGTTACAAGCCTCTAGGGACGGCATACGAGCAGTACTTC. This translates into CASSYKPLGTAYEQYF.

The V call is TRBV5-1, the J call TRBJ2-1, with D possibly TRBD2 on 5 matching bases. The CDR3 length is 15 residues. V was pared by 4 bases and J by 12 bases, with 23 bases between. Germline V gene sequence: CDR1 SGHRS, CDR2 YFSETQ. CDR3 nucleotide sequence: TGCGCCAGCAGCCCCTCATCGGACTCGACGAGAGGGCAGTTCTTC. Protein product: CASSPSSDSTRGQFF.

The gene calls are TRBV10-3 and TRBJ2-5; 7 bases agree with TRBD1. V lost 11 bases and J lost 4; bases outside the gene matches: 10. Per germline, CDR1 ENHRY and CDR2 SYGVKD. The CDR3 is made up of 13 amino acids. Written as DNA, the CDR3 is TGTGCCTCGAACGGACAGGATGGAGAGACCCAGTACTTC. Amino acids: CASNGQDGETQYF.

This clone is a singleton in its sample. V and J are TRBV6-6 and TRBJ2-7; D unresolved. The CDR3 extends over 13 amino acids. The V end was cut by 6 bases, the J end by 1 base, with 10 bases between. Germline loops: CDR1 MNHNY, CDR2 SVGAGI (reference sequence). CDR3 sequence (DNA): TGTGCCAGCAGACAAACCAGTTCCTACGAGCAGTACTTC. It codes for CASRQTSSYEQYF.

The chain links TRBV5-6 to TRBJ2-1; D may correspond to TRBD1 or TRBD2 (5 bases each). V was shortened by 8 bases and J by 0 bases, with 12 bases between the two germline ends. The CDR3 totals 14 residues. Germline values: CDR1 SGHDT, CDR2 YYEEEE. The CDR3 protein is CASQWGYSYNEQFF. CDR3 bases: TGTGCCAGTCAGTGGGGGTACTCCTACAATGAGCAGTTCTTC.

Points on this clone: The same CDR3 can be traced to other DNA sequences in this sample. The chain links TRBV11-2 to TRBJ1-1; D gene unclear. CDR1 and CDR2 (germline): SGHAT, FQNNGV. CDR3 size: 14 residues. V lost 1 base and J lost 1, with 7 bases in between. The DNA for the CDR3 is TGTGCCAGCAGCTTAGGGACTGCGAACACTGAAGCTTTCTTT. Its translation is CASSLGTANTEAFF. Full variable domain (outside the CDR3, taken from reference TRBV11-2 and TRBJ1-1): EAGVAQSPRYKIIEKRQSVAFWCNPISGHATLYWYQQILGQGPKLLIQFQNNGVVDDSQLPKDRFSAERLKGVDSTLKIQPAKLEDSAVYLCASSLGTANTEAFFGQGTRLTVV.

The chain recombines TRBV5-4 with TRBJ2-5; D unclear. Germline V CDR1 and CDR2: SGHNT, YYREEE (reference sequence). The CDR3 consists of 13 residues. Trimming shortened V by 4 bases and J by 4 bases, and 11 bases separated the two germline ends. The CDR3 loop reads CASSQRQAETQYF. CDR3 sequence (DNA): TGTGCCAGCAGCCAACGACAAGCAGAGACCCAGTACTTC. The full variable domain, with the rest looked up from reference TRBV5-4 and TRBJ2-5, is ETGVTQSPTHLIKTRGQQVTLRCSSQSGHNTVSWYQQALGQGPQFIFQYYREEENGRGNFPPRFSGLQFPNYSSELNVNALELDDSALYLCASSQRQAETQYFGPGTRLLVL.

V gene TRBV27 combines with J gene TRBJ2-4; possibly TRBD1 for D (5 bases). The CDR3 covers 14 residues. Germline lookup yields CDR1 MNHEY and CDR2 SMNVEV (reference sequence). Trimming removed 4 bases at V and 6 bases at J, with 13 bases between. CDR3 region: CASSYAAGLNIQYF. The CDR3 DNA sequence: TGTGCCAGCAGTTACGCCGCAGGGCTAAACATTCAGTACTTC.

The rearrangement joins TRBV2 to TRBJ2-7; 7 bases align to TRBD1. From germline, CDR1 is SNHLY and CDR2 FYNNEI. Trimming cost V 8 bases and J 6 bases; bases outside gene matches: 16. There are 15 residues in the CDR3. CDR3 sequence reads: CASQDQTYRGREQYF. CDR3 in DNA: TGTGCCAGCCAGGATCAAACCTACAGGGGTCGCGAGCAGTACTTC.

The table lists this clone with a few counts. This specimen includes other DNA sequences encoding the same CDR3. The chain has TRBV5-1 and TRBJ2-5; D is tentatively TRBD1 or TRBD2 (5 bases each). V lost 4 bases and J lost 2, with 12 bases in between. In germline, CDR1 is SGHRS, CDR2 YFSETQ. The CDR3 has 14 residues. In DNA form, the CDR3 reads TGCGCCAGCAGCCTCCGGGGCGAACAAGAGACCCAGTACTTC. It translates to CASSLRGEQETQYF.

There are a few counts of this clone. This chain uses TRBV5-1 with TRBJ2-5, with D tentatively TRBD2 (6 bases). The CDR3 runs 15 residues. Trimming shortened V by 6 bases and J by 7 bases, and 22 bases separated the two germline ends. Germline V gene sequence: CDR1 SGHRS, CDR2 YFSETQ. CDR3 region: CASTPEGGRRGTQYF. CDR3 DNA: TGCGCCAGCACCCCTGAGGGAGGACGAAGGGGGACCCAGTACTTC.

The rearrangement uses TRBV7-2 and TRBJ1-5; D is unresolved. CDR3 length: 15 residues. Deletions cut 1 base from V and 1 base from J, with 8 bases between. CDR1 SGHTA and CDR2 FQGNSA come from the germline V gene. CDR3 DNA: TGTGCCAGCAGCTTAGTTTCACAAAGCAATCAGCCCCAGCATTTT. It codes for CASSLVSQSNQPQHF.

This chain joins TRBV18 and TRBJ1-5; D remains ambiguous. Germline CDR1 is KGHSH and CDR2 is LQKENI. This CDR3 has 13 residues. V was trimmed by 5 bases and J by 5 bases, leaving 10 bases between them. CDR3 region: CASSGSRDQPQHF. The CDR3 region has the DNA TGTGCCAGCTCAGGGTCGAGGGATCAGCCCCAGCATTTT.

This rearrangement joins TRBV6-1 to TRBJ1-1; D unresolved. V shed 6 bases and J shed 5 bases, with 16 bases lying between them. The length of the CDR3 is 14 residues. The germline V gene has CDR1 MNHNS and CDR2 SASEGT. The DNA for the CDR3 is TGTGCCAGCAGCCCGAAAATTTGGGGTACTGAAGCTTTCTTT. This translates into CASSPKIWGTEAFF.

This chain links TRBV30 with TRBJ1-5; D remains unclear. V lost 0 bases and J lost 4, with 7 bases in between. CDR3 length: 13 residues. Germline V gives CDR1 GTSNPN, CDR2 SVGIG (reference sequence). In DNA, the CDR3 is TGTGCCTGGAGTGTACGCGTTAATCAGCCCCAGCATTTT. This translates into CAWSVRVNQPQHF.

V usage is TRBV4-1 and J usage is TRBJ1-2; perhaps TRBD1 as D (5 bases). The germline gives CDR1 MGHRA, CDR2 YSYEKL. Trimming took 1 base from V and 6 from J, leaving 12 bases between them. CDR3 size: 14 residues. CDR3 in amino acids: CASSQAGTLHGYTF. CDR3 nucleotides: TGCGCCAGCAGCCAAGCGGGGACCCTTCATGGCTACACCTTC.

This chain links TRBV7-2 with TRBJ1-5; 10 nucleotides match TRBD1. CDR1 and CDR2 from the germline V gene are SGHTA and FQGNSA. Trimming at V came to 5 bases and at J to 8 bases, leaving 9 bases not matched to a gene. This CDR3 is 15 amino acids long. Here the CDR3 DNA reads TGTGCCAGCAGCATTTATCCGGGACAGGGGAAGCCCCAGCATTTT. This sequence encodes CASSIYPGQGKPQHF.

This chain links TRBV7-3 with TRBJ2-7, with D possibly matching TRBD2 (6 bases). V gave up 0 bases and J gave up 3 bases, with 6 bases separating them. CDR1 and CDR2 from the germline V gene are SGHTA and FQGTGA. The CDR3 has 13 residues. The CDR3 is CASSLTSGYEQYF. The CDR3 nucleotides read TGTGCCAGCAGCTTAACTAGCGGCTACGAGCAGTACTTC.